The rows below give T cell receptor beta chains drawn from one sample of a study of T cells expressing NK-cell markers. No DNA is given; TCRdb re-called the 5' RACE reads and lists each CDR3 protein once. The sample features 450,000 to 600,000 distinct CDR3 sequences, with about 3.6% in its top ten. Sample: blood T cells: a sorted CD56 or NKG2C T cell subset, CD4+ or CD8+ T cells, or bulk PBMC T cells (not recorded which). All receptors derive from a man between 18 and 35 years old in good health. Both conserved end residues are part of each CDR3. The order of the fields is J gene, V gene, CDR3 protein.

J: TRBJ2-1; V: TRBV5-1; CDR3: CASSLFRLAGYNEQFF
J: TRBJ2-1; V: TRBV7-3; CDR3: CASSSEARGTARYNEQFF
J: TRBJ2-2; V: TRBV11-2; CDR3: CASSLVSFRGHGMNTGELFF
J: TRBJ2-2; V: TRBV19; CDR3: CASGRLLAGGTGELFF
J: TRBJ2-3; V: TRBV5-1; CDR3: CASSLDSGGDTQYF
J: TRBJ2-1; V: TRBV5-1; CDR3: CASSLVLAGAGDEQFF
J: TRBJ1-3; V: TRBV15; CDR3: CATQVGSGNTIYF
J: TRBJ2-2; V: TRBV10-3; CDR3: CAISESGLTGELFF
J: TRBJ2-6; V: TRBV12-5; CDR3: CASGSLRSNWGVLTF
J: TRBJ2-1; V: TRBV3-1; CDR3: CASSQEGVYNEQFF
J: TRBJ1-2; V: TRBV27; CDR3: CASSRRLGTDYGYTF